This TCR beta chain was captured in a study of blood T cell repertoires in COVID-19. Turning to the study itself: Specimens from acute and convalescent COVID-19 originated in the United States, Italy and Spain. The analysed material was cDNA or gDNA that came from T cells, B-cell-depleted T cells, or PBMCs.

The data were produced by immunoSEQ multiplex PCR, yet TCRdb's version contains in-frame clones alone and is incomplete. The table includes fewer than 55,000 clones, 84% detected once. CDR1 is SEHNR, CDR2 FQNEAQ, per germline (reference sequence). Losses at the gene ends were 1 base for V and 3 bases for J; bases not matched to a gene: 6. CDR3 size: 15 residues. This TCR derives from a man aged 45-65 years with acute or convalescent COVID-19. The V gene is TRBV7-9, the J gene TRBJ2-7; TRBD1 aligns across 7 bases. Sequenced sample: peripheral blood. This CDR3 reads CASSLGGQGDYEQYF. CDR3 DNA sequence: TGTGCCAGCAGCTTAGGGGGTCAGGGGGACTACGAGCAGTACTTC.